The clone carrying this T cell receptor (beta chain) was detected many times. Antigen specificity is unknown. This sample was included in a study of response to subunit inactivated influenza vaccine. TCRdb reprocessed the RT-PCR reads via MiXCR and lists one record per CDR3 protein. In the table there are fewer than 750,000 distinct CDR3 sequences, 13% to 15% of which are singletons. The junction had 9 bases not matched to a gene; V was cut back by 5 bases and J by 6 bases. This CDR3 contains 15 residues. Germline CDR1 SQVTM, CDR2 ANQGSEA. General study results and limits: Each seasonal flu vaccination may recruit only limited new T cells, authors suggested.

This clonotype was obtained from a man over 45 who received an inactivated influenza vaccine. This chain links TRBV29-1 with TRBJ2-1; TRBD2 matches at 11 bases. The specimen comprised PBMCs from blood, sampled 11 to 12 days after vaccination. This CDR3 reads CSVSIAGGPGNEQFF. CDR3 coding DNA: TGCAGCGTTTCGATAGCGGGAGGGCCGGGCAATGAGCAGTTCTTC.